This is a list of T cell receptor beta chains from one sample in a study of cytomegalovirus exposure and HLA in healthy donors. Generated by immunoSEQ multiplex PCR, the TCRdb table keeps only in-frame clones and is missing some. The table has approximately 190,000 clones, roughly 82% seen once; the top ten hold 2.6%. Sequencing used PBMCs. The receptor source for this set is a woman aged 45 to 65 in good health and CMV-seropositive. Both conserved end residues are part of each CDR3. A D gene is named only where the DNA matches it firmly. Only part of the rows carry a size: once, few, many, or a class if the clone is expanded.

d_gene	abundance	v_gene	j_gene	CDR3nt	CDR3aa
.	few	TRBV18	TRBJ1-4	TGTGCCAGCTCACCTAAAAACAGGGCGAGCGGCGAAAAACTGTTTTTT	CASSPKNRASGEKLFF
.	few	TRBV4-2	TRBJ2-3	TGTGCCAGCAGCCAAGATCTCGGGCAGTATTTT	CASSQDLGQYF
.	.	TRBV6-5	TRBJ2-7	TGTGCCAGCAGTTACTTTACAGGTTCGCTCTACGAGCAGTACTTC	CASSYFTGSLYEQYF
.	.	TRBV7-9	TRBJ2-7	TGTGCCAGCAGCTTAGGTCCCCAGGGTGAGCAGTACTTC	CASSLGPQGEQYF
TRBD1	.	TRBV2	TRBJ2-7	TGTGCCAGCGGGCAGGGGGCCGGCGAGCAGTACTTC	CASGQGAGEQYF
.	.	TRBV4-2	TRBJ2-5	TGTGCCAGCAGCTTGGTGGCAGGCCAACAAGAGACCCAGTACTTC	CASSLVAGQQETQYF
.	.	TRBV14	TRBJ1-1	TGTGCCAGCAGCCAAGATTACGGGTCAGCTTTCTTT	CASSQDYGSAFF
.	.	TRBV5-1	TRBJ2-3	TGCGCCAGCAGCTTGGCCCGAGGAGTAATGGGAGATACGCAGTATTTT	CASSLARGVMGDTQYF
.	.	TRBV5-1	TRBJ2-5	TGCGCCAGCAGCTTCAATAGAAAAGAGACCCAGTACTTC	CASSFNRKETQYF
TRBD1	.	TRBV6-5	TRBJ1-2	TGTGCCAGCAGTTACGACAGGGATCGAGGTGGCTACACCTTC	CASSYDRDRGGYTF
TRBD2	.	TRBV11-2	TRBJ2-1	TGTGCCAGCAGCGATCTGGGACTAGGTGGGGGTGAGCAGTTCTTC	CASSDLGLGGGEQFF
.	.	TRBV5-1	TRBJ1-5	TGCGCCAGCAGCCTGGGCGGGGGGCAGGGTCAGCCCCAGCATTTT	CASSLGGGQGQPQHF
TRBD1	few	TRBV5-8	TRBJ2-7	TGTGCCAGCAGCGGGACAGGGGCTTACGAGCAGTACTTC	CASSGTGAYEQYF
.	.	TRBV2	TRBJ1-1	TGTGCCAGCAGATCGCGACAGGAGAACACTGAAGCTTTCTTT	CASRSRQENTEAFF
TRBD1	.	TRBV29-1	TRBJ1-1	TGCAGCGCCCGGGGCAGGGGGCAGGTTGGTGAAGCTTTCTTT	CSARGRGQVGEAFF
.	.	TRBV19	TRBJ1-4	TGTGCCAGTAGTAAGGACAGCGGACACACAACTAATGAAAAACTGTTTTTT	CASSKDSGHTTNEKLFF
.	.	TRBV4-1	TRBJ2-7	TGCGCCAGCAGCCAAGAGGCGGCGGGCCCAAGATCCTACGAGCAGTACTTC	CASSQEAAGPRSYEQYF
TRBD1	.	TRBV6-5	TRBJ1-5	TGTGCCAGCAGACCCGACAGGGTGAGCAATCAGCCCCAGCATTTT	CASRPDRVSNQPQHF
.	once	TRBV18	TRBJ1-6	TGTGCCAGCTCACCCCAGGGAACCTATAATTCACCCCTCCACTTT	CASSPQGTYNSPLHF
TRBD2	once	TRBV4-1	TRBJ2-1	TGCGCCAGTAGCGATAGCACAGCGGGGGCCGAGTACAATGAGCAGTTCTTC	CASSDSTAGAEYNEQFF
.	few	TRBV4-1	TRBJ2-7	TGCGCCAGCAGCCCATTCAGGGGCTCCTACGAGCAGTACTTC	CASSPFRGSYEQYF
.	.	TRBV9	TRBJ2-6	TGTGCCAGCAGCTCCCGTTCGAGGACTGGGGCCAACGTCCTGACTTTC	CASSSRSRTGANVLTF
.	.	TRBV7-9	TRBJ2-7	TGTTCCAGCAGCCCTCCCAGGGGCTACGAGCAGTACTTC	CSSSPPRGYEQYF
TRBD1	.	TRBV7-2	TRBJ2-2	TGTGCCAGCAGCCCCCGCATGGCAGGGGGCAACACCGGGGAGCTGTTTTTT	CASSPRMAGGNTGELFF
.	few	TRBV7-3	TRBJ2-7	TGTGCCAGCAGCTTCATGCAGGGCTCTGACTCCTACGAGCAGTACTTC	CASSFMQGSDSYEQYF
.	.	TRBV25-1	TRBJ1-1	TGTGCCAGCAGTGACTTCCAGGGGAACACTGAAGCTTTCTTT	CASSDFQGNTEAFF
.	.	TRBV10-3	TRBJ1-5	TGTGCCCCACGAAGGGGGTTACGGAGCAATCAGCCCCAGCATTTT	CAPRRGLRSNQPQHF
.	once	TRBV7-2	TRBJ2-5	TGTGCCAGCAGCTTGGAGGTCTCCTCTACGGGGGAGACCCAGTACTTC	CASSLEVSSTGETQYF
.	.	TRBV28	TRBJ2-2	TGTGCCAGCAGACGATCTGAGGGTTTTATGACCGGGGAGCTGTTTTTT	CASRRSEGFMTGELFF
TRBD1	.	TRBV7-2	TRBJ2-4	TGTGCCAGCAGCTTAGTGGGACAGACAGCCAAAAACATTCAGTACTTC	CASSLVGQTAKNIQYF
.	.	TRBV9	TRBJ1-3	TGTGCCAGCAGCGTAGGGCAGGGCTCTGGAAACACCATATATTTT	CASSVGQGSGNTIYF
TRBD2	.	TRBV7-2	TRBJ2-2	TGTGCCAGCAGCGCTATTAGCGGGGGGGCCGGGGAGCTGTTTTTT	CASSAISGGAGELFF
TRBD1	.	TRBV10-2	TRBJ2-7	TGCGCCAGCAGGGGACAGGCGACCTACGAGCAGTACTTC	CASRGQATYEQYF
.	.	TRBV6-1	TRBJ2-5	TGTGCCAGCAAGGACATCTTCCAAGAGACCCAGTACTTC	CASKDIFQETQYF
TRBD1	.	TRBV27	TRBJ1-6	TGTGCCAGCAGTTTATCGACAGGGAAGGGTTCACCCCTCCACTTT	CASSLSTGKGSPLHF
TRBD2	.	TRBV19	TRBJ2-3	TGTGCCAGTAGTCCGGCCGGGCGGGGGGCCCAGGCTGGGACAGATACGCAGTATTTT	CASSPAGRGAQAGTDTQYF
.	.	TRBV6-1	TRBJ1-2	TGTGCCAGCAGTGCGCGGGCGGACTATGGCTACACCTTC	CASSARADYGYTF
TRBD2	.	TRBV2	TRBJ2-1	TGTGCCAGCAGTTTTCTAGCGGGAGGGTACAATGAGCAGTTCTTC	CASSFLAGGYNEQFF
.	.	TRBV27	TRBJ1-5	TGTGCCAGGGGGGACTCACCGGGCCCGAGCAATCAGCCCCAGCATTTT	CARGDSPGPSNQPQHF
.	.	TRBV6-1	TRBJ2-3	TGTGCCAGCAGTGAGGCCAGGCTCACAGATACGCAGTATTTT	CASSEARLTDTQYF